The 4 T cell receptor beta chains reported below all come from one sample, sequenced in a study of T cell responses to AZD1222 COVID-19 vaccine. Measured with immunoSEQ multiplex PCR; TCRdb has only the in-frame clones, and not every one. Among more than 85,000 clones listed, roughly 82% were seen once. Sequencing was performed on peripheral blood, taken on day 0 of AZD1222 vaccination. The receptors here all came from an adult in good health.

V is TRBV5-4 and J is TRBJ1-2; 7 nucleotides align to TRBD1. The CDR3 sequence is 14 residues long. In germline, CDR1 is SGHNT, CDR2 YYREEE (reference sequence). V dropped 0 bases and J dropped 6; count of bases not matched to a gene: 5. Here the CDR3 reads CASSLGGQKNGYTF. CDR3 coding DNA: TGTGCCAGCAGCTTGGGGGGACAGAAGAATGGCTACACCTTC.

This clone was seen a handful of times. The chain recombines TRBV19 with TRBJ2-7; TRBD2 aligns across 9 bases. The CDR3 sequence is 22 residues long. V was clipped by 4 bases and J by 6 bases; unmatched bases: 31. The germline V gene encodes CDR1 LNHDA and CDR2 SQIVND (reference sequence). In nucleotides, the CDR3 is TGTGCCAGTAGTAGCCGTCGGATAGCGGGGGACTCATCACGGAGCCGGCCCCTCGAGCAGTACTTC. Translating gives CASSSRRIAGDSSRSRPLEQYF.

The chain recombines TRBV7-9 with TRBJ1-4, with D possibly being TRBD1 (6 bases). Trimming shortened V by 6 bases and J by 5 bases, and 10 bases separated the two germline ends. The length of the CDR3 is 13 residues. CDR1 is SEHNR and CDR2 is FQNEAQ in the germline V gene (reference sequence). The CDR3 spells CASRGQGNEKLFF. As DNA, the CDR3 is TGTGCCAGCAGGGGACAAGGGAATGAAAAACTGTTTTTT.

The J gene is TRBJ1-2, the V gene TRBV5-4, with unresolved D. Trimming pared 4 bases from V and 4 bases from J, leaving 8 bases between. Germline V gives CDR1 SGHNT, CDR2 YYREEE (reference sequence). The CDR3 has 12 residues. CDR3 DNA sequence: TGTGCCAGCAGCCCCGTGGGCTATGGCTACACCTTC. This sequence encodes CASSPVGYGYTF.